This TCR beta chain was recovered during a study of cytomegalovirus exposure and HLA in healthy donors. Trimming at V came to 2 bases and at J to 4 bases, leaving 7 bases not matched to a gene. There are 15 residues in the CDR3. CDR1 is GTSNPN, CDR2 SVGIG, per germline (reference sequence). As concerns this clone: The antigen remains unidentified.

Study results and caveats: Earlier analysis found most TCR beta V segments productive about 87% or about 30% of the time. Looking again later, the authors saw that most CMV-associated TCR beta chains seemed HLA-restricted.

PCR employed 60 Vbeta and 13 Jbeta primers. The repertoire was sequenced with immunoSEQ multiplex PCR; TCRdb's copy has only in-frame clones and lacks some. The data show about 220,000 clones, over 80% seen once. Sequencing input: PBMCs. This TCR was sampled from a woman in her thirties or forties in good health and CMV-seropositive. The chain couples TRBV30 to TRBJ1-5; 8 bases match TRBD1. CDR3 nucleotides: TGTGCCTGGAGTCTAGGGGACAGGAGGAATCAGCCCCAGCATTTT. This encodes CAWSLGDRRNQPQHF.